This TCR beta chain was documented in a study of CD8+CD57+ T cells in acquired aplastic anemia. Study results and caveats: Patients and controls were found to share over 25 CD8+ CDR3 sequences.

Profiling that covered TCR beta VDJ and CDR3 relied on genomic DNA as its template. MiXCR, run by TCRdb on the reads, gives a single entry per CDR3 protein. The sample holds about 130,000 distinct CDR3 sequences, less than 45% seen once. The length of the CDR3 is 14 residues. In germline, CDR1 is DFQATT, CDR2 SNEGSKA (reference sequence). Trimming took off 6 bases at V and 5 bases at J, with 16 bases between the two ends. Ten or more counts support this clonotype. Its antigen is as yet unknown. The receptor was derived from a human donor in good health, serving as a control. V gene TRBV20-1 combines with J gene TRBJ2-2; D ambiguous. Sequences were obtained from sorted CD4+, CD8+, or CD8+CD57+ T cells (not recorded which) from PBMCs. CDR3 loop: CSAAGPLGTGELFF. The CDR3, as DNA: TGCAGTGCGGCCGGGCCCCTGGGAACCGGGGAGCTGTTTTTT.